This TCR beta chain was retrieved from a study of T cell responses to AZD1222 COVID-19 vaccine. Study-level background: The analysis combined second doses at about 4 or about 12 weeks.

Concerning this clone: The antigen remains undetermined.

General study results and limits: Two AZD1222 doses significantly raised spike-specific TCR breadth and depth over controls.

TCRdb's table, derived via immunoSEQ multiplex PCR, lists solely in-frame clones and lacks some. The profile shows around 83,000 clones, roughly nine tenths of them singletons. CDR3 length: 13 amino acids. Germline CDR1 LNHDA, CDR2 SQIVND (reference sequence). V was clipped by 0 bases and J by 2 bases, with 4 bases between them. This chain connects TRBV19 to TRBJ1-1; D gene ambiguous. This specimen consisted of peripheral blood, obtained on day 0 of AZD1222 vaccination. This sequence originates from an adult in good health. The CDR3 DNA follows: TGTGCCAGTAGTATAGATCTTAACACTGAAGCTTTCTTT. Encoded protein: CASSIDLNTEAFF.